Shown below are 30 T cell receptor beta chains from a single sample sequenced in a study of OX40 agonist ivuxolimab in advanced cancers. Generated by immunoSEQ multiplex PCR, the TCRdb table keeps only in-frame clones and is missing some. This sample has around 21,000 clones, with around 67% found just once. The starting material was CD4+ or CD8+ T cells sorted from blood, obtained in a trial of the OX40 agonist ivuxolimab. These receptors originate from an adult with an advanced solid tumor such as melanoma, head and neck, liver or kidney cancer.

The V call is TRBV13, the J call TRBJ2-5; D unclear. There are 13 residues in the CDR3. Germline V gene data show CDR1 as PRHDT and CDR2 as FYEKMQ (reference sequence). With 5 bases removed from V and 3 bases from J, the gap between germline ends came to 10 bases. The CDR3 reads CASSPRPKETQYF. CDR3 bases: TGTGCCAGCAGCCCCCGTCCCAAAGAGACCCAGTACTTC.

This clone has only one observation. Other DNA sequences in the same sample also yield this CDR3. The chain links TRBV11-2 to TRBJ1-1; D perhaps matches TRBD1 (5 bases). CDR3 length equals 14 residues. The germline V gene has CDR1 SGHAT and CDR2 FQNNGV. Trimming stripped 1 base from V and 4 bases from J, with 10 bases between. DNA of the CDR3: TGTGCCAGCAGCTTAGGGGGCGGAGGCACTGAAGCTTTCTTT. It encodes CASSLGGGGTEAFF.

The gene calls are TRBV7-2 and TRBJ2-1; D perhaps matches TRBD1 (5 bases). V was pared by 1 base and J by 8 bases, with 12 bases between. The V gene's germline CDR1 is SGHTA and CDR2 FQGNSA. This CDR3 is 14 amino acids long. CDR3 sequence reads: CASSLVEGAYEQFF. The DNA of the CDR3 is TGTGCCAGCAGCTTAGTCGAAGGGGCATATGAGCAGTTCTTC.

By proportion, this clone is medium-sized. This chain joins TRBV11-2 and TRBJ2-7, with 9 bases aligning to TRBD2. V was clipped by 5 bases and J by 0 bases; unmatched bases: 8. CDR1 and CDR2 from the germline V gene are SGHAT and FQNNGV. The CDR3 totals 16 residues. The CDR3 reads CASSPGASGDSYEQYF. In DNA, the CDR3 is TGTGCCAGCAGCCCAGGGGCTAGCGGGGACTCCTACGAGCAGTACTTC.

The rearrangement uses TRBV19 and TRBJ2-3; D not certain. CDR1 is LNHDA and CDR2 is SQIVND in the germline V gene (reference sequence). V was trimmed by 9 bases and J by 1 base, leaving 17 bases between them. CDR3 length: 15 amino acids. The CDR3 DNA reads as TGTGCCAGGCTCCGGACGCAACGGGGCACAGATACGCAGTATTTT. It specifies CARLRTQRGTDTQYF. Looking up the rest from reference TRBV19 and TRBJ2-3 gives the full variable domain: DGGITQSPKYLFRKEGQNVTLSCEQNLNHDAMYWYRQDPGQGLRLIYYSQIVNDFQKGDIAEGYSVSREKKESFPLTVTSAQKNPTAFYLCARLRTQRGTDTQYFGPGTRLTVL.

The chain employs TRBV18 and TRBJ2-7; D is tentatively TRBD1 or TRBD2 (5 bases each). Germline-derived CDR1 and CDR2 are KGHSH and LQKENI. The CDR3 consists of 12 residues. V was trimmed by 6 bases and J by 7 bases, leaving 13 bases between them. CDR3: CASSPGTPEQYF. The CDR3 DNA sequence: TGTGCCAGCTCGCCCGGGACCCCAGAGCAGTACTTC.

CDR3 bases: TGTGCCAGCAGCTTAGAGGGGGGGAGTGCAACTAATGAAAAACTGTTTTTT. Translated, it gives CASSLEGGSATNEKLFF. The J gene is TRBJ1-4, the V gene TRBV11-2, with TRBD1 as a possible D gene (5 bases). CDR3 length: 17 amino acids. Deletions cut 0 bases from V and 0 bases from J, with 11 bases between. In germline, CDR1 is SGHAT, CDR2 FQNNGV. The full variable domain, its missing parts supplied by reference TRBV11-2 and TRBJ1-4, is EAGVAQSPRYKIIEKRQSVAFWCNPISGHATLYWYQQILGQGPKLLIQFQNNGVVDDSQLPKDRFSAERLKGVDSTLKIQPAKLEDSAVYLCASSLEGGSATNEKLFFGSGTQLSVL.

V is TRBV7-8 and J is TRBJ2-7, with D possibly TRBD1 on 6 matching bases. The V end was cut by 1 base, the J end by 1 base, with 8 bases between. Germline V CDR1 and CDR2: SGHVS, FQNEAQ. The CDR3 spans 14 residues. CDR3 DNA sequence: TGTGCCAGCAGCTTAGTGCAGGGGTCCTACGAGCAGTACTTC. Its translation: CASSLVQGSYEQYF.

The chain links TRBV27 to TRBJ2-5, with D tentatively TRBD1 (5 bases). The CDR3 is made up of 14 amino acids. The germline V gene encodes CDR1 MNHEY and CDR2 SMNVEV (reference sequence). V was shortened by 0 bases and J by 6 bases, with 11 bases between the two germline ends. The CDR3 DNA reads TGTGCCAGCAGTTTATCTGGGGCCATGAAGACCCAGTACTTC. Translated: CASSLSGAMKTQYF.

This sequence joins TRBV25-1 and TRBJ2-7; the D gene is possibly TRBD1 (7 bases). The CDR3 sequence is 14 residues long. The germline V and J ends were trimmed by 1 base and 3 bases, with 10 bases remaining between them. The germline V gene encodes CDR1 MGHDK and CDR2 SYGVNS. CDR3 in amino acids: CASSEWGDSYEQYF. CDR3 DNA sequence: TGTGCCAGCAGTGAATGGGGGGACAGCTACGAGCAGTACTTC.

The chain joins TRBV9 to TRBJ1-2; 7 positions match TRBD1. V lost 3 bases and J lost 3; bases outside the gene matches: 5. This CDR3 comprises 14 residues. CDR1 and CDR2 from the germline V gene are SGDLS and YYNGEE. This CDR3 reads CASSATGNDYGYTF. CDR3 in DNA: TGTGCCAGCAGCGCGACAGGGAATGACTATGGCTACACCTTC.

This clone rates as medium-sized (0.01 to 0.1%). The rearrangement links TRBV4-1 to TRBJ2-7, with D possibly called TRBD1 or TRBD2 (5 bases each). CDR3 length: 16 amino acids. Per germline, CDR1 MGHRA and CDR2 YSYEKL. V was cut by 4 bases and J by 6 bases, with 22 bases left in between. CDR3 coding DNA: TGCGCCAGCAGCCCAGGGCCAGGAGGCTCAGAGGTCGAGCAGTACTTC. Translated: CASSPGPGGSEVEQYF.

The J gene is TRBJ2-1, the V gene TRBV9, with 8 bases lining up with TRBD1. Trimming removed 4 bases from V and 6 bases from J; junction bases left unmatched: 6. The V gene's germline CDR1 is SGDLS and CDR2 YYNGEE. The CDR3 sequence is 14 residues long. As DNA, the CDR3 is TGTGCCAGCAGCCCACGGACAGGGAGCAATGAGCAGTTCTTC. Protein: CASSPRTGSNEQFF.

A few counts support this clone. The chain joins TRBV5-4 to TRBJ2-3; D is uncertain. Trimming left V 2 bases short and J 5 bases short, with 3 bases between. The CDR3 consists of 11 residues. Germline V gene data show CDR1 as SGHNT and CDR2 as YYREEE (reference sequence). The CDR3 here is CASSFGDTQYF. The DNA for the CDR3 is TGTGCCAGCAGCTTCGGAGATACGCAGTATTTT. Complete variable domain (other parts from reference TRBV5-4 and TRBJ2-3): ETGVTQSPTHLIKTRGQQVTLRCSSQSGHNTVSWYQQALGQGPQFIFQYYREEENGRGNFPPRFSGLQFPNYSSELNVNALELDDSALYLCASSFGDTQYFGPGTRLTVL.

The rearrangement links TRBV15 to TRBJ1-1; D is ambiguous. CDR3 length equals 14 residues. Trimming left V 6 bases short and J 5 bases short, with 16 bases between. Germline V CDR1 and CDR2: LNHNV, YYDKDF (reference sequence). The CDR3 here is CATREDLTGTEAFF. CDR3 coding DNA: TGTGCCACCAGAGAAGACCTGACGGGAACTGAAGCTTTCTTT.

CDR3 in amino acids: CASSGSGTSYEQYF. CDR3 nucleotide sequence: TGTGCCAGCAGCGGTAGCGGTACCTCCTACGAGCAGTACTTC. The chain carries TRBV6-5 and TRBJ2-7, with a tentative D call TRBD2 (6 bases). Trimming pared 6 bases from V and 0 bases from J, leaving 12 bases between. Per germline, CDR1 MNHEY and CDR2 SVGAGI. The CDR3 runs to 14 residues.

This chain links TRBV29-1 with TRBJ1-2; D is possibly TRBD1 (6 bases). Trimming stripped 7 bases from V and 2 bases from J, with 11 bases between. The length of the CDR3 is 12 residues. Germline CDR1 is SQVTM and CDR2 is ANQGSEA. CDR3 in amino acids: CSGGTQNYGYTF. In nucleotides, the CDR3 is TGCAGCGGGGGGACACAGAACTATGGCTACACCTTC.

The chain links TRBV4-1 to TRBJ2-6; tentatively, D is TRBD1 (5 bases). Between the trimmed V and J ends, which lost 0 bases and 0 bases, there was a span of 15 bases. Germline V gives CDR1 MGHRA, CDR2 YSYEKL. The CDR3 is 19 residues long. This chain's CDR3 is CASSQETDDSLSGANVLTF. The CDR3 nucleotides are TGCGCCAGCAGCCAAGAGACCGATGACAGCCTCTCTGGGGCCAACGTCCTGACTTTC.

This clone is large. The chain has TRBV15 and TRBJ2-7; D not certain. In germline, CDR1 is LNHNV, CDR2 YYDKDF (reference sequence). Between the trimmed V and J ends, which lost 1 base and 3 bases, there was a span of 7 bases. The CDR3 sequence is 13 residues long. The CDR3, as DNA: TGTGCCACCAGCAGAGGACGGAGCTACGAGCAGTACTTC. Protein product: CATSRGRSYEQYF.

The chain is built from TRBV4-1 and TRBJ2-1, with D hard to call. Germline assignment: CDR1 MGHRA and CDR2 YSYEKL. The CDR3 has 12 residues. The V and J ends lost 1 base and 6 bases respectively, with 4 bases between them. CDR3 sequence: CASSQAGNEQFF. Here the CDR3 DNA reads TGCGCCAGCAGCCAAGCCGGCAATGAGCAGTTCTTC.

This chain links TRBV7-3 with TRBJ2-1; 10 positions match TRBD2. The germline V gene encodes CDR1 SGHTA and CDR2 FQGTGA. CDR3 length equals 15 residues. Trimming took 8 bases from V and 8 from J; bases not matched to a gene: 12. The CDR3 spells CASANPSGSSDEQFF. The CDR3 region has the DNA TGTGCCAGCGCGAACCCTAGCGGGAGCTCAGATGAGCAGTTCTTC.

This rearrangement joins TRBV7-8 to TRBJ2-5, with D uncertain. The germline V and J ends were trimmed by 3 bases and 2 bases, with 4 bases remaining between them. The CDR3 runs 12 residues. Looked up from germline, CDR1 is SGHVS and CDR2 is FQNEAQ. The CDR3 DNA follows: TGTGCCAGCAGCTTCGAGCAAGAGACCCAGTACTTC. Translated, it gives CASSFEQETQYF.

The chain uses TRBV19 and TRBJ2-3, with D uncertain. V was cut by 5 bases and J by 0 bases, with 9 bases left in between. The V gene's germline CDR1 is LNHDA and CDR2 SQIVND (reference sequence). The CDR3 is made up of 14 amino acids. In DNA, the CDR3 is TGTGCCAGTAGTGAAGTGCTGAGCACAGATACGCAGTATTTT. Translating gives CASSEVLSTDTQYF.

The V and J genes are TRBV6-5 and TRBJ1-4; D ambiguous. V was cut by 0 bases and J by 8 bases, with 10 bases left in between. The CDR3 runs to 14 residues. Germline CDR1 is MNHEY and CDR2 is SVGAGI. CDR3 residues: CASSYSGKREKLFF. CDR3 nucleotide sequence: TGTGCCAGCAGTTACTCAGGGAAAAGGGAAAAACTGTTTTTT.

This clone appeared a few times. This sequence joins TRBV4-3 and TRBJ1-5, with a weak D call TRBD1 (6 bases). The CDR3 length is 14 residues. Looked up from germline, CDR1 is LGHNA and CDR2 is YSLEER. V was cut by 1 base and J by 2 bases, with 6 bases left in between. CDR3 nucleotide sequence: TGCGCCAGCAGCCAAGGGACAGGCAATCAGCCCCAGCATTTT. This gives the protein CASSQGTGNQPQHF.

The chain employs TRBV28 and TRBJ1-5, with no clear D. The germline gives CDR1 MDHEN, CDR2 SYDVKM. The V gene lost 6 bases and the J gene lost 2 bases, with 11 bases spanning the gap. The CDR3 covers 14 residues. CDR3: CASSRGRGNQPQHF. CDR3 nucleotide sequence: TGTGCCAGCAGCCGTGGAAGGGGCAATCAGCCCCAGCATTTT.

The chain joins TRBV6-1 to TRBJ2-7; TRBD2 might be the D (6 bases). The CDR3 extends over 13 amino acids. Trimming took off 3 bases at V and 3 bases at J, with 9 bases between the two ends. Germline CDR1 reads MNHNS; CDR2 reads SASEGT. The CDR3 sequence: CASSERDFYEQYF. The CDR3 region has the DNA TGTGCCAGCAGTGAGCGGGATTTCTACGAGCAGTACTTC.

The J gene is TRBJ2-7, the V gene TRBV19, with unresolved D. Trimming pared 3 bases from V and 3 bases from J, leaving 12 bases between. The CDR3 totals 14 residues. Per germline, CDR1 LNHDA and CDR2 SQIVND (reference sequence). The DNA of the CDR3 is TGTGCCAGTAGTATGGGTGGGCAGCTCTACGAGCAGTACTTC. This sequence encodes CASSMGGQLYEQYF.

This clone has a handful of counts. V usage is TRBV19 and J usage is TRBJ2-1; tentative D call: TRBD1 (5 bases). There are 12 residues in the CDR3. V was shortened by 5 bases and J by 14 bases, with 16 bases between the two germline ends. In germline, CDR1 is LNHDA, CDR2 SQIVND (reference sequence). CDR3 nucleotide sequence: TGTGCCAGTAGTGGCCATCGACAGTCCGAGTTCTTC. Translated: CASSGHRQSEFF.

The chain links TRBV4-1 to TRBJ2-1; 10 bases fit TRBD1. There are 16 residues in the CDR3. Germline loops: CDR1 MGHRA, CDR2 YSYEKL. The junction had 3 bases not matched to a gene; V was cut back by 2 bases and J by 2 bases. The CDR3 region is CASSQLDRGPYNEQFF. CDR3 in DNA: TGCGCCAGCAGCCAACTCGACAGGGGGCCCTACAATGAGCAGTTCTTC.